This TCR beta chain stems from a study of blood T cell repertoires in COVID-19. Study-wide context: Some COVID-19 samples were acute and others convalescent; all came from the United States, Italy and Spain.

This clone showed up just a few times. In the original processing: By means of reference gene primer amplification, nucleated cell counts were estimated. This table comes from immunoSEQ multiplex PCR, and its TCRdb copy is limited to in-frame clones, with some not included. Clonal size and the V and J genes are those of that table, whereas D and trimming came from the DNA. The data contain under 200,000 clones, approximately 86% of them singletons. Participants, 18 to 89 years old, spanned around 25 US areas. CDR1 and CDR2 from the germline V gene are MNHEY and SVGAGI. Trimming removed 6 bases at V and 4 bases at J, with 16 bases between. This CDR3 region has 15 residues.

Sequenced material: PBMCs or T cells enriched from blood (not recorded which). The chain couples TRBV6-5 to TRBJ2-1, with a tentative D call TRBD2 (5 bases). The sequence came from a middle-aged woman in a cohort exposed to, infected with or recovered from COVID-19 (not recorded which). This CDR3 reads CASRPTDGDYNEQFF. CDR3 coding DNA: TGTGCCAGCAGGCCCACTGACGGGGATTACAATGAGCAGTTCTTC.